Listed here are 7 T cell receptor beta chains from one sample, sequenced in a study of identical twins. TCRdb called the 5' RACE reads again in MiXCR, with one record for every CDR3 protein. Among 350,000 to 500,000 distinct CDR3 sequences listed, around 18% were seen once. The sample taken for sequencing was naive T cells sorted from blood. Source of these receptors: a man aged 45-65 years in good health.

The gene calls are TRBV12-3 or TRBV12-4 and TRBJ2-7; the D is unclear. V dropped 5 bases and J dropped 0 bases, with 17 bases sitting between them. CDR3 length equals 16 residues. This CDR3 is CASSLSPYRSSYEQYF. CDR3 DNA: TGTGCCAGCAGTCTATCCCCCTATAGAAGCTCCTACGAGCAGTACTTC.

This clonotype was observed at least ten times. The V and J genes are TRBV12-3 or TRBV12-4 and TRBJ2-3, with 11 bases that match TRBD2. V was clipped by 3 bases and J by 3 bases; unmatched bases: 8. The CDR3 loop spans 17 amino acids. CDR3 residues: CASSLSLAGGTTDTQYF. CDR3 nucleotide sequence: TGTGCCAGCAGTTTGAGTCTAGCGGGAGGAACTACAGATACGCAGTATTTT.

This clonotype was seen a few times. This chain uses TRBV5-1 with TRBJ1-3; weak D call: TRBD1 (5 bases). Germline V lookup: CDR1 SGHRS, CDR2 YFSETQ. This CDR3 contains 16 residues. Trimming shortened V by 4 bases and J by 0 bases, and 14 bases separated the two germline ends. The CDR3 region has the DNA TGCGCCAGCAGCCGCGCGACAGCGAGCTCTGGAAACACCATATATTTT. This encodes CASSRATASSGNTIYF.

This chain links TRBV10-2 with TRBJ2-1; 7 bases align to TRBD1. The V segment lost 6 bases and the J segment 8 bases; nucleotides outside the gene matches: 4. In germline, CDR1 is WSHSY, CDR2 SAAADI. The CDR3 consists of 12 residues. CDR3 DNA sequence: TGCGCCAGCAGCTACAGGGGACATGAGCAGTTCTTC. This translates into CASSYRGHEQFF.

The chain recombines TRBV4-1 with TRBJ1-1; D gene uncertain. The CDR3 consists of 14 residues. Germline V lookup: CDR1 MGHRA, CDR2 YSYEKL. Trimming removed 4 bases from V and 5 bases from J, with 14 bases in between. The CDR3 loop reads CASSLTAGETEAFF. The DNA for the CDR3 is TGCGCCAGCAGCCTTACCGCTGGGGAGACTGAAGCTTTCTTT.

This clonotype has just a few counts. This chain links TRBV7-8 with TRBJ2-3, with TRBD2 matching 10 bases. This CDR3 contains 17 residues. In germline, CDR1 is SGHVS, CDR2 FQNEAQ. Losses at the gene ends were 5 bases for V and 1 base for J; bases not matched to a gene: 9. CDR3 in DNA: TGTGCCAGCAGCAGTTTAGCGGGAGGTTATCGCACAGATACGCAGTATTTT. Its translation is CASSSLAGGYRTDTQYF.

The chain joins TRBV4-2 to TRBJ2-2, with D unresolved. The CDR3 contains 14 residues. The V gene lost 1 base and the J gene lost 13 bases, with 16 bases spanning the gap. The germline gives CDR1 LGHNA, CDR2 YNFKEQ. CDR3: CASSQVGPIERLFF. The CDR3 coding sequence is TGTGCCAGCAGCCAAGTAGGCCCTATCGAGCGGCTGTTTTTT.